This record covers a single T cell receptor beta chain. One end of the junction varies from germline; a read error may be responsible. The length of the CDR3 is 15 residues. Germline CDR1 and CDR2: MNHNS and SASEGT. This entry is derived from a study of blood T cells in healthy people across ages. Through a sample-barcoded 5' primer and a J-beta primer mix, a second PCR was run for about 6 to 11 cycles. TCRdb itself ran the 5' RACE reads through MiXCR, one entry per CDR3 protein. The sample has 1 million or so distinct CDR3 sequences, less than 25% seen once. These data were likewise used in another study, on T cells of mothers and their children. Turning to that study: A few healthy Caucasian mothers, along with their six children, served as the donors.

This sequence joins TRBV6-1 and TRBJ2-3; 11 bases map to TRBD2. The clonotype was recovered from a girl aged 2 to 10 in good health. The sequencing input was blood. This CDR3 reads CASSEGGLAADTRYF. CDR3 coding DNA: TGTGCCAGCAGTGAAGGGGGACTAGCGGCAGATACGCGGTATTTT.